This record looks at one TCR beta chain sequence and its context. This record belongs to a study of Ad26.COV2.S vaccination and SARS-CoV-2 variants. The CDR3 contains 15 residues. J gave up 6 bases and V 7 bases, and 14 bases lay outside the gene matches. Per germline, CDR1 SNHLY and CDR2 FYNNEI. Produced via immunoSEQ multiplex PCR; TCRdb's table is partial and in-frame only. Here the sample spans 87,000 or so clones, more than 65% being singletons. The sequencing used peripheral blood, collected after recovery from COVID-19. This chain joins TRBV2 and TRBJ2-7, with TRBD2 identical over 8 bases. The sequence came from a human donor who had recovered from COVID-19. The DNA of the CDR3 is TGTGCCAGCACCGAAGGGGGGACTAGGAGTGGCGAGCAGTACTTC. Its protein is CASTEGGTRSGEQYF. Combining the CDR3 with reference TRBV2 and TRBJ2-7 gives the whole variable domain EPEVTQTPSHQVTQMGQEVILRCVPISNHLYFYWYRQILGQKVEFLVSFYNNEISEKSEIFDDQFSVERPDGSNFTLKIRSTKLEDSAMYFCASTEGGTRSGEQYFGPGTRLTVT.